The rows below give T cell receptor beta chains drawn from one sample of a study of cytomegalovirus exposure and HLA in healthy donors. Clones were read by immunoSEQ multiplex PCR, and TCRdb kept only the in-frame ones, dropping some. The sample includes 130,000 to 150,000 clones, about 80% seen only once; the top ten take roughly 4.8%. Sequenced input: PBMCs. The receptors originated from a man in his forties in good health and CMV-seronegative. Both conserved end residues are part of each CDR3. Fields, in order: clone size, J gene, V gene, D gene, CDR3 protein, CDR3 DNA. The D gene is left open where the match is weak. Some rows have no size entry. The others give once, few or many, or a class for an expanded clone.

>-|TRBJ2-7|TRBV20-1|-
CSATDIHEQYF
TGCAGTGCCACAGACATCCACGAGCAGTACTTC
>-|TRBJ1-6|TRBV19|-
CASSIRQPSPLHF
TGTGCCAGTAGTATCAGACAGCCATCACCCCTCCACTTT
>-|TRBJ1-5|TRBV5-1|-
CASSLVGANQPQHF
TGCGCCAGCAGCTTGGTGGGGGCCAATCAGCCCCAGCATTTT
>-|TRBJ1-2|TRBV13|TRBD1
CASSRIQGQGYTF
TGTGCCAGCAGCCGAATACAGGGGCAGGGCTACACCTTC
>-|TRBJ1-1|TRBV9|-
CASSVRSQGVGDTEAFF
TGTGCCAGCAGCGTAAGGAGCCAGGGTGTAGGGGACACTGAAGCTTTCTTT
>-|TRBJ1-1|TRBV19|-
CASSLQGFGNTEAFF
TGTGCCAGTAGCCTACAGGGTTTTGGGAACACTGAAGCTTTCTTT
>-|TRBJ2-5|TRBV29-1|-
CSGGSGETQYF
TGCAGCGGAGGGTCAGGAGAGACCCAGTACTTC
>-|TRBJ2-2|TRBV6-4|-
CASSERETVPNTGELFF
TGTGCCAGCAGCGAACGGGAAACAGTCCCGAACACCGGGGAGCTGTTTTTT
>few|TRBJ1-2|TRBV29-1|-
CSVGSPGGGGYTF
TGCAGCGTTGGGAGTCCGGGGGGGGGTGGCTACACCTTC
>-|TRBJ2-3|TRBV9|-
CASSPQRDTQYF
TGTGCCAGCAGCCCCCAACGGGATACGCAGTATTTT
>-|TRBJ1-5|TRBV18|-
CASSPRQGNQPQHF
TGTGCCAGCTCACCGCGACAGGGCAATCAGCCCCAGCATTTT
>-|TRBJ1-2|TRBV7-3|TRBD1
CASSLIGGTGGNYGYTF
TGTGCCAGCAGCTTAATTGGAGGAACAGGGGGAAACTATGGCTACACCTTC
>few|TRBJ2-7|TRBV6-6|-
CASSSMTVSSYEQYF
TGTGCCAGCAGTTCAATGACAGTTAGCTCCTACGAGCAGTACTTC